Presented here are 13 T cell receptor beta chains from one specimen sequenced in a study of T cells in Graves' hyperthyroidism and ophthalmopathy. Authors of the study amplified TCR beta CDR3 regions from RNA transcripts. TCR CDR3 underwent first-round RT-PCR with the HTBI primer set. TCRdb passed the multiplex PCR reads through MiXCR, listing each CDR3 protein once. The sample includes around 660,000 distinct CDR3 sequences, approximately 42% of them seen just once. The specimen was peripheral blood or thyroid tissue (not recorded which). All receptors come from an adult man with Graves' disease, either hyperthyroidism or ophthalmopathy (not recorded which).

This clonotype was seen a few times. V and J are TRBV9 and TRBJ1-1; D not certain. V shed 7 bases and J shed 0 bases, with 13 bases lying between them. CDR1 SGDLS and CDR2 YYNGEE come from the germline V gene. The CDR3 totals 14 residues. The CDR3 reads CASQLGTMNTEAFF. The CDR3 bases are TGTGCCAGCCAACTGGGAACCATGAACACTGAAGCTTTCTTT.

The chain couples TRBV15 to TRBJ1-3; D call uncertain. The length of the CDR3 is 20 residues. Trimming took 0 bases from V and 0 from J, leaving 21 bases between them. CDR1 and CDR2 (germline): LNHNV, YYDKDF (reference sequence). This chain's CDR3 is CATSRDFPGPPVSSGNTIYF. The CDR3 coding sequence is TGTGCCACCAGCAGAGATTTCCCGGGTCCCCCAGTAAGCTCTGGAAACACCATATATTTT.

The V and J genes are TRBV29-1 and TRBJ1-2; 7 nucleotides agree with TRBD1. J lost 1 base, V lost 8 bases, and 10 bases had no gene match. Per germline, CDR1 SQVTM and CDR2 ANQGSEA. The CDR3 has 14 residues. As DNA, the CDR3 is TGCAGCAGTTCGGGACAGCGACATAACTATGGCTACACCTTC. Its protein is CSSSGQRHNYGYTF.

The V call is TRBV20-1, the J call TRBJ1-6; D is unresolved. Deletions cut 3 bases from V and 7 bases from J, with 13 bases between. Germline-derived CDR1 and CDR2 are DFQATT and SNEGSKA (reference sequence). The CDR3 extends over 14 amino acids. CDR3: CSAREKTVNSPLHF. CDR3 in DNA: TGCAGTGCTAGGGAAAAGACTGTAAATTCACCCCTCCACTTT.

This clonotype was seen many times. The rearrangement links TRBV20-1 to TRBJ1-2, with TRBD1 matching over 9 bases. The CDR3 extends over 12 amino acids. V was clipped by 1 base and J by 8 bases; unmatched bases: 2. Germline-derived CDR1 and CDR2 are DFQATT and SNEGSKA (reference sequence). In nucleotides, the CDR3 is TGCAGTGCTAGAGGACAGGGGGGAGGCTACACCTTC. This sequence encodes CSARGQGGGYTF.

This clonotype was detected ten times or more. This chain joins TRBV7-2 and TRBJ2-7; 8 nucleotides match TRBD2. With 2 bases clipped from V and 6 bases from J, the junction kept 6 bases outside the gene matches. The germline V gene has CDR1 SGHTA and CDR2 FQGNSA. The CDR3 sequence is 14 residues long. This CDR3 reads CASSLREGTGEQYF. CDR3 sequence (DNA): TGTGCCAGCAGCTTACGGGAGGGAACGGGCGAGCAGTACTTC. The variable domain in full, completed from reference TRBV7-2 and TRBJ2-7, reads GAGVSQSPSNKVTEKGKDVELRCDPISGHTALYWYRQSLGQGLEFLIYFQGNSAPDKSGLPSDRFSAERTGGSVSTLTIQRTQQEDSAVYLCASSLREGTGEQYFGPGTRLTVT.

V gene TRBV2 combines with J gene TRBJ1-1, with D hard to call. The CDR3 contains 13 residues. Germline lookup yields CDR1 SNHLY and CDR2 FYNNEI. The V end lost 0 bases, the J end lost 3 bases, and 5 bases lay between the germline ends. The CDR3 sequence is CASSEARDTEAFF. In DNA, the CDR3 is TGTGCCAGCAGTGAAGCACGGGACACTGAAGCTTTCTTT.

The chain combines TRBV20-1 with TRBJ1-5, with 8 nucleotides matching TRBD1. The CDR3 spans 13 residues. The germline V gene encodes CDR1 DFQATT and CDR2 SNEGSKA (reference sequence). V lost 5 bases to trimming and J lost 9 bases; unmatched junction nucleotides: 9. CDR3 region: CSAPGTGLGPQHF. The CDR3 region has the DNA TGCAGTGCTCCCGGGACAGGACTTGGGCCCCAGCATTTT.

J is TRBJ2-5 and V is TRBV6-1; D perhaps matches TRBD2 (7 bases). The CDR3 loop spans 18 amino acids. Germline V CDR1 and CDR2: MNHNS, SASEGT. The V end was cut by 8 bases, the J end by 3 bases, with 28 bases between. CDR3 in DNA: TGTGCCAGCGGCCCAGGCACCGGCGGGGGCCCCGGGGAAGAGACCCAGTACTTC. Amino acid sequence: CASGPGTGGGPGEETQYF.

The chain couples TRBV20-1 to TRBJ1-6; 7 bases align to TRBD1. There are 13 residues in the CDR3. Germline V gene lookup returns CDR1 DFQATT and CDR2 SNEGSKA (reference sequence). The CDR3 sequence is CRARQGVNSPLHF. In DNA, the CDR3 is TGCAGGGCAAGACAGGGTGTCAATTCACCCCTCCACTTT.

V gene TRBV24-1 combines with J gene TRBJ2-5; D is perhaps TRBD2 (6 bases). The V and J ends lost 7 bases and 5 bases respectively, with 22 bases between them. This CDR3 region has 16 residues. CDR1 KGHDR and CDR2 SFDVKD come from the germline V gene. CDR3 loop: CATSSQAGSQKETQYF. The CDR3 bases are TGTGCCACCAGCTCCCAGGCGGGATCCCAAAAGGAGACCCAGTACTTC.

The chain has TRBV9 and TRBJ1-1, with 11 bases aligning to TRBD1. With 0 bases clipped from V and 3 bases from J, the junction kept 7 bases outside the gene matches. The V gene's germline CDR1 is SGDLS and CDR2 YYNGEE. The CDR3 has 17 amino acids. CDR3 DNA: TGTGCCAGCAGCGTAGGAGGACAGGGGGCTAGTGACACTGAAGCTTTCTTT. Encoded protein: CASSVGGQGASDTEAFF.

There are many counts of this clonotype. The genes are TRBV27 and TRBJ1-5; D uncertain. Trimming pared 6 bases from V and 1 base from J, leaving 10 bases between. This CDR3 is 14 amino acids long. Germline V gives CDR1 MNHEY, CDR2 SMNVEV (reference sequence). The CDR3 bases are TGTGCCAGCAGCTTAAGTGGGAGCAATCAGCCCCAGCATTTT. It yields the protein CASSLSGSNQPQHF.